This TCR beta chain was identified in a study of blood T cell repertoires in COVID-19 (dated by TCRdb to about 2020). Background for the entire study: Collaborator samples came from the United States, Italy and Spain and covered acute and convalescent phases of COVID-19. The prospective study material was composed of cDNA or gDNA derived from T cells, B-cell-depleted T cells, or PBMCs. The dataset comprised deeply sampled blood TCRbeta repertoires from subjects exposed to, actively infected with, or recovered from COVID-19. A freely available public database, intended as a resource for researchers studying the immune response to SARS-CoV-2, is where the repertoires were released. The samples were drawn from two sources: the first 160 participants of the ongoing ImmuneRACE study, and fewer than 1,500 subjects contributed by 6 global collaborators. The sample metadata nearly always contained a de-identified subject ID, COVID-19 status, age in years and sex. Where available, HLA class I and class II types were obtained from metadata supplied by the sample provider rather than from assay-based typing.

A few counts support this clone. Its antigen is not yet known. No much larger clonotype is one base removed from it; base qualities were not supplied. The immunoSEQ Assay, a bias-controlled multiplex PCR, was used to amplify TCRbeta CDR3 regions from genomic DNA. On the study's bioinformatics: Nucleated cell counts per sample were estimated from amplification of reference gene primers within the assay. Sequence reads were collapsed and filtered to measure the absolute abundance of every unique TCRbeta CDR3 rearrangement. Productive Simpson clonality was computed per sample as the square root of Simpson's diversity index over productive rearrangements. Sourced from immuneACCESS, this table was stored by TCRdb with only in-frame sequences that have V and J called. A share of the clones is absent; for the studies checked, an unresolved V gene accounts for under half, and the remainder has no known explanation. The V and J calls and clone size were taken over from that table, and D and trimming were inferred from the DNA. Recorded for this sample are fewer than 90,000 clones; roughly 72% of them occurred a single time. 15% of the sample lies in the top ten.

General study outcomes and caveats: How much clinical and demographic metadata was included differed by source and by participant, and the metadata was provided uncurated.

One collaborating source in Seattle enrolled patients while the patients were actively infected and followed the patients over time throughout the course of disease. Each collaborating institution followed its own protocols to collect whole blood in K2EDTA tubes. For TCRbeta analysis, collaborator samples were shipped as frozen whole blood, as isolated PBMCs, or as DNA extracted from either sample type. The sequenced material came from peripheral blood. The receptor was isolated from a man in his 60s with COVID-19, enrolled during active disease.

The CDR3 has the sequence CAILARTGELFF. The DNA sequence follows: TGTGCCATCTTGGCACGCACCGGGGAGCTGTTTTTT. The chain is made from TRBV10-3 and TRBJ2-2; the D segment cannot be called with confidence. CDR1 is given as ENHRY and CDR2 as SYGVKD, both from the germline V gene. From its cysteine to its phenylalanine, the CDR3 spans 12 amino acids. Of all the DNA, just the CDR3 is kept, 36 bases in frame from base 1. V was cut back by 8 bases and J by 4 bases, leaving a gap of 8 bases between them.